A selection of T cell receptor beta chains follows, all from one sample in a study of Tregs in tolerant kidney transplant recipients. These receptors have no identified antigens. Measured with immunoSEQ multiplex PCR; TCRdb has only the in-frame clones, and not every one. Here the sample spans some 20,000 clones, roughly 65% being singletons. The sequencing input was Tregs from blood cultured with allogeneic cells. These receptors were collected from a human donor in good health. The CDR3 runs from the conserved cysteine through the conserved F or W. A D gene is named only where the DNA matches it firmly. The size of a clone is reported for some rows only, either as once, few or many, or as a class for expanded clones.

abundance: NA
v_gene: TRBV9
j_gene: TRBJ2-1
d_gene: TRBD1
CDR3aa: CASSVSGGEHNEQFF
CDR3nt: TGTGCCAGCAGTGTCTCAGGGGGAGAACACAATGAGCAGTTCTTC

abundance: NA
v_gene: TRBV7-8
j_gene: TRBJ1-1
d_gene: NA
CDR3aa: CASSFQGLGLEAFF
CDR3nt: TGTGCCAGCAGCTTCCAGGGGCTCGGTTTGGAAGCTTTCTTT

abundance: NA
v_gene: TRBV20-1
j_gene: TRBJ2-7
d_gene: NA
CDR3aa: CSARAAPEQYF
CDR3nt: TGCAGTGCTAGGGCTGCACCCGAGCAGTACTTC

abundance: once
v_gene: TRBV9
j_gene: TRBJ2-7
d_gene: NA
CDR3aa: CASSVGSLRGYSYEQYF
CDR3nt: TGTGCCAGCAGCGTAGGGTCATTACGGGGTTACTCCTACGAGCAGTACTTC

abundance: NA
v_gene: TRBV7-9
j_gene: TRBJ1-2
d_gene: NA
CDR3aa: CASSLGMEQRGYGYTF
CDR3nt: TGTGCCAGCAGCTTAGGGATGGAACAGCGAGGGTATGGCTACACCTTC

abundance: NA
v_gene: TRBV18
j_gene: TRBJ2-5
d_gene: TRBD2
CDR3aa: CASSPPWQGGETQYF
CDR3nt: TGTGCCAGCTCACCACCGTGGCAGGGAGGGGAGACCCAGTACTTC

abundance: few
v_gene: TRBV19
j_gene: TRBJ1-3
d_gene: NA
CDR3aa: CASSIVSGNTIYF
CDR3nt: TGTGCCAGTAGTATTGTGTCCGGAAACACCATATATTTT

abundance: NA
v_gene: TRBV7-9
j_gene: TRBJ1-2
d_gene: NA
CDR3aa: CASSSRAQWGGYTF
CDR3nt: TGTGCCAGCAGCTCACGGGCGCAGTGGGGCGGCTACACCTTC

abundance: NA
v_gene: TRBV9
j_gene: TRBJ2-2
d_gene: NA
CDR3aa: CASSVEQLSGELFF
CDR3nt: TGTGCCAGCAGCGTAGAACAGTTATCCGGGGAGCTGTTTTTT

abundance: NA
v_gene: TRBV7-3
j_gene: TRBJ1-1
d_gene: NA
CDR3aa: CASSLALGTEAFF
CDR3nt: TGTGCCAGCAGCTTAGCGCTCGGCACTGAAGCTTTCTTT

abundance: NA
v_gene: TRBV27
j_gene: TRBJ2-5
d_gene: NA
CDR3aa: CASSLLRGELETQYF
CDR3nt: TGTGCCAGCAGTTTACTCAGGGGAGAGTTGGAGACCCAGTACTTC

abundance: few
v_gene: TRBV6-5
j_gene: TRBJ2-5
d_gene: NA
CDR3aa: CASSPPGPYLWPQYF
CDR3nt: TGTGCCAGCAGCCCTCCGGGACCATATTTGTGGCCCCAGTACTTC

abundance: NA
v_gene: TRBV5-4
j_gene: TRBJ2-3
d_gene: TRBD2
CDR3aa: CASSLGLAGAARTDTQYF
CDR3nt: TGTGCCAGCAGCCTAGGACTAGCGGGAGCCGCCAGGACAGATACGCAGTATTTT

abundance: NA
v_gene: TRBV6-1
j_gene: TRBJ2-7
d_gene: TRBD2
CDR3aa: CASSTLAGPGEQYF
CDR3nt: TGTGCCAGCAGTACCCTAGCGGGCCCGGGGGAGCAGTACTTC

abundance: NA
v_gene: TRBV5-1
j_gene: TRBJ2-1
d_gene: NA
CDR3aa: CASSLGWGLYNEQFF
CDR3nt: TGCGCCAGCAGCTTGGGCTGGGGCCTCTACAATGAGCAGTTCTTC

abundance: few
v_gene: TRBV2
j_gene: TRBJ1-6
d_gene: NA
CDR3aa: CASSEVSDSPLHF
CDR3nt: TGTGCCAGCAGTGAAGTCTCAGATTCACCCCTCCACTTT

abundance: NA
v_gene: TRBV7-9
j_gene: TRBJ1-1
d_gene: NA
CDR3aa: CASSPRSGTEAFF
CDR3nt: TGTGCCAGCAGCCCCCGTTCGGGCACTGAAGCTTTCTTT

abundance: few
v_gene: TRBV15
j_gene: TRBJ1-2
d_gene: TRBD1
CDR3aa: CATSRDRGWSGYTF
CDR3nt: TGTGCCACCAGCAGGGACAGGGGGTGGAGTGGCTACACCTTC

abundance: NA
v_gene: TRBV18
j_gene: TRBJ2-3
d_gene: NA
CDR3aa: CASSSTNSGSTDTQYF
CDR3nt: TGTGCCAGCTCATCAACCAACTCCGGGAGCACAGATACGCAGTATTTT

abundance: NA
v_gene: TRBV4-1
j_gene: TRBJ2-1
d_gene: TRBD2
CDR3aa: CASRRAGTSGRLSYNEQFF
CDR3nt: TGCGCCAGCAGGCGGGCCGGGACTAGCGGGAGGTTATCCTACAATGAGCAGTTCTTC

abundance: NA
v_gene: TRBV5-4
j_gene: TRBJ2-7
d_gene: TRBD1
CDR3aa: CASSLGGQGAKEQYF
CDR3nt: TGTGCCAGCAGCTTGGGCGGACAGGGGGCTAAGGAGCAGTACTTC

abundance: NA
v_gene: TRBV6-1
j_gene: TRBJ1-1
d_gene: NA
CDR3aa: CASSETMNTEAFF
CDR3nt: TGTGCCAGCAGTGAAACCATGAACACTGAAGCTTTCTTT

abundance: NA
v_gene: TRBV7-2
j_gene: TRBJ2-5
d_gene: TRBD2
CDR3aa: CASSLARLAGIQETQYF
CDR3nt: TGTGCCAGCAGCTTAGCGCGCCTAGCGGGAATTCAAGAGACCCAGTACTTC

abundance: few
v_gene: TRBV18
j_gene: TRBJ2-5
d_gene: NA
CDR3aa: CASSRSLRETQYF
CDR3nt: TGTGCCAGCTCACGTTCCCTTCGGGAGACCCAGTACTTC

abundance: NA
v_gene: TRBV5-1
j_gene: TRBJ2-3
d_gene: TRBD2
CDR3aa: CASSGRETDTQYF
CDR3nt: TGCGCCAGCAGCGGGAGGGAAACAGATACGCAGTATTTT

abundance: NA
v_gene: TRBV6-5
j_gene: TRBJ1-2
d_gene: NA
CDR3aa: CASSYGYTF
CDR3nt: TGTGCCAGCAGCTATGGCTACACCTTC

abundance: NA
v_gene: TRBV6-5
j_gene: TRBJ2-7
d_gene: TRBD2
CDR3aa: CASRSSGGSYEQYF
CDR3nt: TGTGCCAGCAGGTCTAGCGGGGGCTCCTACGAGCAGTACTTC

abundance: NA
v_gene: TRBV2
j_gene: TRBJ2-3
d_gene: NA
CDR3aa: CASRRSGSTDTQYF
CDR3nt: TGTGCCAGCAGGAGGTCCGGGAGCACAGATACGCAGTATTTT

abundance: NA
v_gene: TRBV19
j_gene: TRBJ2-7
d_gene: NA
CDR3aa: CASSNIRDNSYEQYF
CDR3nt: TGTGCCAGTAGTAATATTCGGGACAACTCCTACGAGCAGTACTTC